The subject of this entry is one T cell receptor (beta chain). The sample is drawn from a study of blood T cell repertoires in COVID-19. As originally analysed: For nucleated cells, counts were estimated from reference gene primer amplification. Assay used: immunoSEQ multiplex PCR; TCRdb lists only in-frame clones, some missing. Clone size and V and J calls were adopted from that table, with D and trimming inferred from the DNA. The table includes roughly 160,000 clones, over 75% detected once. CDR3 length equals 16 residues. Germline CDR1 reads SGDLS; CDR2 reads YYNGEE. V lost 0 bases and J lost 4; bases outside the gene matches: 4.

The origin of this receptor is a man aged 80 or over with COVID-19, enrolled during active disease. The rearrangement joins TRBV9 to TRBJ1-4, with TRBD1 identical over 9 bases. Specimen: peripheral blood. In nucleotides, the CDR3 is TGTGCCAGCAGCGTAGGGGGACAGGGAGGTAATGAAAAACTGTTTTTT. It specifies CASSVGGQGGNEKLFF.